Sequencing of this T cell receptor (beta chain) was carried out in a study of T-cell memory formation after mild COVID-19 (dated by TCRdb to 2020 to 2022). General notes on the study: Most TCR sequence clusters were specific to one of the two donors. The cohort comprised two young, previously healthy adult volunteers, one female and one male. In two donors, T-cell clones that expanded and contracted after mild COVID-19 were followed by sequencing TCRalpha and TCRbeta repertoires longitudinally. The study at large found these results: Contracting CD4+ clones were located mainly in the CM and EM memory subsets, whereas CD8+ clones were found to be enriched in EMRA. The study included only two mild cases, and larger cohorts that include severe cases with pre-infection samples were judged to be necessary. Clones contracting from day 15 to 85 had balanced CD4/CD8 phenotypes, while a second wave expanding from day 15 to 37 was biased towards CD4+. The detection of some responding clones in pre-infection memory suggests that pre-existing cross-reactive memory T cells joined the SARS-CoV-2 response. The second-wave clones that peaked on day 37 were not confirmed to be SARS-CoV-2 specific.

Data came from an Illumina NovaSeq 6000. cDNA libraries for TCRalpha and TCRbeta were prepared by 5'RACE using constant-segment primers, with sample barcodes and unique molecular identifiers added. Trizol reagent was used to extract RNA from every sample. Libraries were amplified in two PCR steps, with a second sample barcode and Illumina TruSeq adapters added in the second step. Sequencing of the libraries was done on an Illumina NovaSeq, producing 2 x 150 bp paired-end reads. Per the source publication's procedure: With migec v1.2.7, reads were demultiplexed and then collapsed into UMI-guided consensus sequences. Using mixcr v2.1.11, UMI consensuses were aligned to TRA and TRB V and J templates and then assembled into clonotypes. A clonotype was counted as expanded or contracted only if both edgeR and NoisET called the change significant, with noise models trained on biological replicates. For edgeR calls, the thresholds were a false discovery rate-adjusted p below 0.01 and a log2 fold-change of 1. As an exploratory analysis of dynamics, max-normalized trajectories of the 1000 most abundant clonotypes were examined with PCA combined with hierarchical clustering. The CD4 or CD8 phenotype of responding clones was assigned using the separately sequenced CD4+ and CD8+ repertoires. The public reads were reanalyzed by TCRdb: fastp trimming at Q25, MiXCR alignment, in-frame beta chains only. For every CDR3 protein sequence, its rows merge into one entry that carries the most common genes and DNA. The V and J calls shown here were made by TCRdb, not taken from the authors' results. In all, the sample holds around 180,000 distinct CDR3 sequences, and around 15% of those were seen once. The ten biggest clones cover approximately 2% of the sample.

This clonotype came up a few times. Its antigen has not been determined. No base quality information exists; no much larger clone differs at one position. Ficoll-Paque density gradient centrifugation was the method used to isolate PBMCs. This receptor was obtained from an adult woman who had mild COVID-19 (a few samples of this study predate the infection). The sample titles of this study are shuffled in the database, so cell type and time point are left out; the donor was told from shared clones. The sequenced sample consisted of PBMCs or a T cell subset sorted from them (not recorded which).

In nucleotide form, the sequence is TGCGCCAGCAGCTTGTTTCCAGGGCTCTACGAGCAGTACTTC. The translation is CASSLFPGLYEQYF. The receptor chain draws on TRBV5-1 and TRBJ2-7; a weak D assignment points to TRBD1 (5 bases agree). The V and J ends are trimmed by 1 base and 3 bases, leaving 11 bases between them. According to the germline V gene, CDR1 reads SGHRS and CDR2 reads YFSETQ. The CDR3 measures 14 amino acids from cysteine to phenylalanine. Of the read, only the CDR3 DNA is kept; its 42 bases are in frame from base 1. Joined to the reference TRBV5-1 and TRBJ2-7 proteins, this CDR3 gives the full variable domain: KAGVTQTPRYLIKTRGQQVTLSCSPISGHRSVSWYQQTPGQGLQFLFEYFSETQRNKGNFPGRFSGRQFSNSRSEMNVSTLELGDSALYLCASSLFPGLYEQYFGPGTRLTVT.